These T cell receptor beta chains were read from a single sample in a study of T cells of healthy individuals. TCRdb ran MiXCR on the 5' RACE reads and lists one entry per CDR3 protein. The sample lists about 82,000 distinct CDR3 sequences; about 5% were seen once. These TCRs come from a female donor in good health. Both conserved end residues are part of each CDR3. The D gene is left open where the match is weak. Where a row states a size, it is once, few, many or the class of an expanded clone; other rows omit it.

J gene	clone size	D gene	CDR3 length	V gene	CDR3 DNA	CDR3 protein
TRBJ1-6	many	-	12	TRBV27	TGTGCCAGCAGTTTGGCCGATTCACCCCTCCACTTT	CASSLADSPLHF
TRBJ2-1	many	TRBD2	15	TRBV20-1	TGCAGTGCTAGAGTCGAGCGGGAGCTCCGCAATGAGCAGTTCTTC	CSARVERELRNEQFF
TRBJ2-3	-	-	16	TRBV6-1	TGTGCCAGCAGTGAAGTACGGGACTTCCCCACAGATACGCAGTATTTT	CASSEVRDFPTDTQYF
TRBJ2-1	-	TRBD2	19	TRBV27	TGTGCCAGCAGTCCCCCGAGACTAGCGGGAGGCTTCTTCCCCAATGAGCAGTTCTTC	CASSPPRLAGGFFPNEQFF
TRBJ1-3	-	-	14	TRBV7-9	TGTGCCAGCAGCCCGACAGACACTGGAAACACCATATATTTT	CASSPTDTGNTIYF
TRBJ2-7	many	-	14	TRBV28	TGTGCCAGCAGTTTAGACTACATCCGGTACGAGCAGTACTTC	CASSLDYIRYEQYF
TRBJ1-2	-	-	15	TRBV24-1	TGTGCCACCAGTGACTCTGGACGGGCCTCCTATGGCTACACCTTC	CATSDSGRASYGYTF
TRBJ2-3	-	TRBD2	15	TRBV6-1	TGTGCCAGCAGTCGATCTAGCGGCAGCACAGATACGCAGTATTTT	CASSRSSGSTDTQYF
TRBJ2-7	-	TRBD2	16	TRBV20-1	TGCAGTGCTAGAGAAGGTCTAGCGGACACATACTACGAGCAGTACTTC	CSAREGLADTYYEQYF
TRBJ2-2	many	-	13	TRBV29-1	TGCAGCGTTGGGCAGGGGAACACCGGGGAGCTGTTTTTT	CSVGQGNTGELFF
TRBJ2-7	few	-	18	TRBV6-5	TGTGCCAGCAGTTACTCGGCGGGTGGGCAGCGCGCTACCTACGAGCAGTACTTC	CASSYSAGGQRATYEQYF
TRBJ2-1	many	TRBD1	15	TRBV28	TGTGCCAGCAGTGGATTGACAGGGAACTACAATGAGCAGTTCTTC	CASSGLTGNYNEQFF
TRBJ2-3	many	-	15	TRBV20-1	TGCAGCTTGCTGTCCGAATCGGGTTACACAGATACGCAGTATTTT	CSLLSESGYTDTQYF
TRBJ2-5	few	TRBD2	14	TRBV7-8	TGTGCCAGCAGCTCCCCTGGCGGGAGAGAGACCCAGTACTTC	CASSSPGGRETQYF
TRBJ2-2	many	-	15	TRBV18	TGTGCCAGCTCACCACCCGGCCCGAACACCGGGGAGCTGTTTTTT	CASSPPGPNTGELFF
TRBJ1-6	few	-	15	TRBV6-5	TGTGCCAGCAGGGGTCCGGGCTCCTATAATTCACCCCTCCACTTT	CASRGPGSYNSPLHF
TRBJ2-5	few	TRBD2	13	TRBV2	TGTGCCAGCCTCGGACTAGCTGAAGAGACCCAGTACTTC	CASLGLAEETQYF
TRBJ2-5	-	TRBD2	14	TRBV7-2	TGTGCCAGCAGCTTGGGACTAGCGGGGGAGACCCAGTACTTC	CASSLGLAGETQYF
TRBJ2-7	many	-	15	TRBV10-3	TGTGCCATCAGTGAGTCGGGACCGACCACCTACGAGCAGTACTTC	CAISESGPTTYEQYF
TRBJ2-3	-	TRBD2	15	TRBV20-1	TGCAGTGCTTATCCGCTAGCGGGAATCACAGATACGCAGTATTTT	CSAYPLAGITDTQYF
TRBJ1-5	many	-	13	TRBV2	TGTGCCAGCAGTGCTTTCCCCGGTCAGCCCCAGCATTTT	CASSAFPGQPQHF
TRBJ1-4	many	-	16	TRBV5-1	TGCGCCAGCAGCTTGGAGGCAGCCGCAACTAATGAAAAACTGTTTTTT	CASSLEAAATNEKLFF
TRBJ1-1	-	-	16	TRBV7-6	TGTGCCAGCAGCTCTAGCCGCCAGGGGCTTATTACTGAAGCTTTCTTT	CASSSSRQGLITEAFF
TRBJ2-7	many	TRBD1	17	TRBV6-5	TGTGCCAGCAGTTACGCGACGGGACAGGGAGAGAACTACGAGCAGTACTTC	CASSYATGQGENYEQYF
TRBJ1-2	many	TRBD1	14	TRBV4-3	TGCGCCAGCAGCCCCGAGGACAGGTCCTATGGCTACACCTTC	CASSPEDRSYGYTF
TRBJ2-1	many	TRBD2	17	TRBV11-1	TGTGCCAGCAGCACCTTAGCGGGATCGGGGGCGGGCAATGAGCAGTTCTTC	CASSTLAGSGAGNEQFF
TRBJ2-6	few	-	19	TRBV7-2	TGTGCCAGCAGCTTAGCGCGCCAGGGCGCAAGCTCTGGGGCCAACGTCCTGACTTTC	CASSLARQGASSGANVLTF
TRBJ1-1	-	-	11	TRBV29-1	TGCAGCGGGACTGCGAACACTGAAGCTTTCTTT	CSGTANTEAFF
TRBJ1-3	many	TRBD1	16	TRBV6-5	TGTGCCAGCAGAGGGACAGTTCCGAGCTCTGGAAACACCATATATTTT	CASRGTVPSSGNTIYF
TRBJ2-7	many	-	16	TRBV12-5	TGTGCTAGTGGTTTGGTTTCCAGGAGGGAAACCTACGAGCAGTACTTC	CASGLVSRRETYEQYF
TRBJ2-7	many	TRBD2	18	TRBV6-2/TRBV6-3	TGTGCCAGCAGTCCCAACCGCTACGGGACTAGCGGAGGGTACGAGCAGTACTTC	CASSPNRYGTSGGYEQYF
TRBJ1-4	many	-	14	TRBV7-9	TGTGCCAGCAGCGCCCGAAGCCGGGACGACCAACTGTTTTTT	CASSARSRDDQLFF
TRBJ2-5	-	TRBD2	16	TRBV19	TGTGCCAGTAGTATCAACCGCGGGAGTGGCCAAGAGACCCAGTACTTC	CASSINRGSGQETQYF
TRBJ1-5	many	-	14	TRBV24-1	TGTGCCACCAGTGACACCACGCCACCTCAGCCCCAGCATTTT	CATSDTTPPQPQHF
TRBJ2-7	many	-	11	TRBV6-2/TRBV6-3	TGTGCCAGCAGTTACTTCTACGAGCAGTACTTC	CASSYFYEQYF
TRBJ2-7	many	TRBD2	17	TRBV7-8	TGTGCCAGCAGCTTAGACAGAGGACTAGCGGCATCTTACGAGCAGTACTTC	CASSLDRGLAASYEQYF
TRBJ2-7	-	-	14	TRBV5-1	TGCGCCAGCAGCTTGCCGGGAGTGGTGGACGAGCAGTACTTC	CASSLPGVVDEQYF
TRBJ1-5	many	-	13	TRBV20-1	TGCAGTGCGGATGGGAGTAGCAATCAGCCCCAGCATTTT	CSADGSSNQPQHF
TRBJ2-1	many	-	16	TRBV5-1	TGCGCCAGCAGCGGGGGCGCTAGCGGCAAATACAATGAGCAGTTCTTC	CASSGGASGKYNEQFF
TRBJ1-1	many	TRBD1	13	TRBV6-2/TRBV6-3	TGTGCCAGCAGCTCCTGGACAGGGTCTGAAGCTTTCTTT	CASSSWTGSEAFF
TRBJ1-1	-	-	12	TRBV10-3	TGTGCCATCAGCGGGGACGGGGCTGAAGCTTTCTTT	CAISGDGAEAFF